The 32 T cell receptor beta chains in this list originate from one sample, sequenced in a study of OX40 agonist ivuxolimab in advanced cancers. Preparation of the library involved the immunoSEQ multiplex PCR assay. Drawn from immuneACCESS, this table holds only the in-frame rearrangements with V and J called that TCRdb kept. Clones are partly lost; checked studies trace under half to an unresolved V gene and leave the rest unexplained. The sample records over 35,000 clones, 85% of which are singletons. The top ten clonotypes cover roughly 16% of the sample. The material sequenced was CD4+ or CD8+ T cells sorted from blood, taken in a trial of the OX40 agonist ivuxolimab. Receptor source: an adult with an advanced solid tumor such as melanoma, head and neck, liver or kidney cancer.

CDR3 loop: CASNPAPSYNEQFF. CDR3 sequence (DNA): TGTGCCAGCAACCCTGCCCCCTCCTACAATGAGCAGTTCTTC. The rearrangement uses TRBV27 and TRBJ2-1; D ambiguous. Trimming pared 7 bases from V and 0 bases from J, leaving 10 bases between. Germline CDR1 MNHEY, CDR2 SMNVEV (reference sequence). This CDR3 has 14 residues.

This sequence joins TRBV10-3 and TRBJ1-1; 7 nucleotides line up with TRBD1. Germline assignment: CDR1 ENHRY and CDR2 SYGVKD. The ends lost 3 bases at V and 2 bases at J; junction bases unmatched: 3. The CDR3 loop spans 14 amino acids. The CDR3 nucleotides read TGTGCCATCAGTGACGACAGGGATAACACTGAAGCTTTCTTT. Encoded protein: CAISDDRDNTEAFF.

The rearrangement joins TRBV6-4 to TRBJ1-1; 10 nucleotides align to TRBD1. CDR1 and CDR2 (germline): MRHNA, SNTAGT. J lost 2 bases, V lost 6 bases, and 6 bases had no gene match. The length of the CDR3 is 15 residues. In nucleotides, the CDR3 is TGTGCCAGCAGCCGACAGGGGGCTGTCAACACTGAAGCTTTCTTT. It is translated as CASSRQGAVNTEAFF.

DNA for the CDR3: TGTGCCAGCAGCATCGGCTTGGATGGCTACACCTTC. This translates into CASSIGLDGYTF. The genes are TRBV5-8 and TRBJ1-2; D is unclear. Trimming took off 4 bases at V and 6 bases at J, with 10 bases between the two ends. Germline CDR1 and CDR2: SGHTS and YDEGEE. The CDR3 is 12 amino acids.

This chain links TRBV30 with TRBJ2-7, with a tentative D call TRBD2 (6 bases). This CDR3 region has 15 residues. CDR1 is GTSNPN, CDR2 SVGIG, per germline (reference sequence). The V end lost 0 bases, the J end lost 2 bases, and 14 bases lay between the germline ends. The CDR3 region is CAWSVEEGLAYEQYF. The CDR3, as DNA: TGTGCCTGGAGTGTAGAGGAGGGGCTAGCCTACGAGCAGTACTTC.

This chain joins TRBV13 and TRBJ2-1; 11 positions agree with TRBD2. CDR1 and CDR2 from the germline V gene are PRHDT and FYEKMQ (reference sequence). Trimming removed 4 bases from V and 5 bases from J; junction bases left unmatched: 7. The CDR3 is 16 residues long. The CDR3: CASSSRTSGSHNEQFF. The CDR3 DNA follows: TGTGCCAGCAGCTCCCGGACTAGCGGGTCCCACAATGAGCAGTTCTTC.

The V and J genes are TRBV7-6 and TRBJ2-7, with TRBD2 as a possible D gene (6 bases). V gave up 2 bases and J gave up 1 base, with 9 bases separating them. This CDR3 has 14 residues. Germline V gene data show CDR1 as SGHVS and CDR2 as FNYEAQ. In DNA form, the CDR3 reads TGTGCCAGCAGCTTATTGGGAGGATCCTACGAGCAGTACTTC. As protein: CASSLLGGSYEQYF.

V gene TRBV5-4 combines with J gene TRBJ2-7; 8 bases align to TRBD1. CDR1 SGHNT and CDR2 YYREEE come from the germline V gene (reference sequence). The J segment lost 4 bases and the V segment lost 4 bases, leaving 7 bases of the junction unmatched. The CDR3 extends over 14 amino acids. CDR3 DNA sequence: TGTGCCAGCAGCACGAAACAGGGGGTATACGAGCAGTACTTC. It translates to CASSTKQGVYEQYF.

The rearrangement uses TRBV5-6 and TRBJ2-7, with 9 bases fitting TRBD1. The CDR3 consists of 14 residues. The germline CDR1 and CDR2 sequences are SGHDT and YYEEEE. V was clipped by 4 bases and J by 4 bases; unmatched bases: 6. CDR3 sequence: CASSDGTGSYEQYF. The DNA for the CDR3 is TGTGCCAGCAGCGACGGGACAGGGAGTTACGAGCAGTACTTC.

The chain couples TRBV7-3 to TRBJ2-7; 10 nucleotides agree with TRBD2. The CDR3 sequence is 17 residues long. In germline, CDR1 is SGHTA, CDR2 FQGTGA. V dropped 5 bases and J dropped 7; count of bases not matched to a gene: 17. The CDR3 region is CASSTHTSGAGLREQYF. Written as DNA, the CDR3 is TGTGCCAGCAGCACCCACACTAGCGGGGCGGGACTACGGGAGCAGTACTTC.

This clone was observed a handful of times. DNA of the CDR3: TGTGCCAGCGCTTCAACGGTGGGAACGAGTGAAAAACTGTTTTTT. It yields the protein CASASTVGTSEKLFF. V usage is TRBV6-5 and J usage is TRBJ1-4; D gene unclear. Germline V gene sequence: CDR1 MNHEY, CDR2 SVGAGI. Trimming removed 8 bases at V and 7 bases at J, with 20 bases between. CDR3 length equals 15 residues.

This chain links TRBV15 with TRBJ2-7, with D tentatively TRBD2 (6 bases). The CDR3 is 16 residues long. The V gene lost 2 bases and the J gene lost 3 bases, with 17 bases spanning the gap. Germline V CDR1 and CDR2: LNHNV, YYDKDF (reference sequence). The CDR3: CATSRWRGSAHYEQYF. Here the CDR3 DNA reads TGTGCCACCAGCAGATGGAGGGGTTCTGCCCACTACGAGCAGTACTTC.

J is TRBJ1-2 and V is TRBV5-4; no reliable D call. Germline V lookup: CDR1 SGHNT, CDR2 YYREEE (reference sequence). CDR3 size: 17 residues. The germline V and J ends were trimmed by 1 base and 1 base, with 17 bases remaining between them. The CDR3 loop is CASSLPGSATLNYGYTF. CDR3 bases: TGTGCCAGCAGCTTGCCGGGGTCAGCGACCCTTAACTATGGCTACACCTTC. Together with reference TRBV5-4 and TRBJ1-2, the CDR3 gives the full variable domain: ETGVTQSPTHLIKTRGQQVTLRCSSQSGHNTVSWYQQALGQGPQFIFQYYREEENGRGNFPPRFSGLQFPNYSSELNVNALELDDSALYLCASSLPGSATLNYGYTFGSGTRLTVV.

This chain uses TRBV5-4 with TRBJ2-1; D possibly corresponds to TRBD2 (6 bases). The germline V and J ends were trimmed by 5 bases and 6 bases, with 18 bases remaining between them. The V gene's germline CDR1 is SGHNT and CDR2 YYREEE (reference sequence). The CDR3 sequence is 15 residues long. As DNA, the CDR3 is TGTGCCAGCAGTCCCGGGGGACTGGGCTTCAATGAGCAGTTCTTC. It yields the protein CASSPGGLGFNEQFF.

The rearrangement joins TRBV27 to TRBJ1-5, with 11 bases identical to TRBD1. This CDR3 comprises 17 residues. CDR1 and CDR2 from the germline V gene are MNHEY and SMNVEV (reference sequence). V lost 6 bases and J lost 2; bases outside the gene matches: 9. In DNA, the CDR3 is TGTGCCAGCAGAGGACAGGGGGCCGTGGGTGGCAATCAGCCCCAGCATTTT. Translated: CASRGQGAVGGNQPQHF.

A few counts support this clone. The chain joins TRBV19 to TRBJ1-5; TRBD1 might be the D (5 bases). This CDR3 region has 16 residues. Trimming pared 1 base from V and 0 bases from J, leaving 10 bases between. The germline gives CDR1 LNHDA, CDR2 SQIVND (reference sequence). The CDR3 nucleotides are TGTGCCAGTAGTATAGGGTCAGGGCTTAGCAATCAGCCCCAGCATTTT. It yields the protein CASSIGSGLSNQPQHF.

This clone appeared a single time. This chain links TRBV12-5 with TRBJ1-4; TRBD1 matches at 8 bases. The length of the CDR3 is 21 residues. Germline V CDR1 and CDR2: LGHNT, FRNRAP. V shed 3 bases, J shed 1 base, and the junction held 19 bases outside the gene matches. The DNA of the CDR3 is TGTGCTAGTGGTTTTCTTGAGGCAGGGGGCGACCGTCGGGGAACTAATGAAAAACTGTTTTTT. It codes for CASGFLEAGGDRRGTNEKLFF.

DNA of the CDR3: TGCAGCGTAGCCCCCCAACTAGCGGGCTTACTCTACGAGCAGTACTTC. Amino acids: CSVAPQLAGLLYEQYF. The V gene is TRBV29-1, the J gene TRBJ2-7, with TRBD2 matching 9 bases. V shed 6 bases, J shed 3 bases, and the junction held 15 bases outside the gene matches. Germline CDR1 reads SQVTM; CDR2 reads ANQGSEA. This CDR3 comprises 16 residues.

This chain connects TRBV7-3 to TRBJ1-1; 9 bases agree with TRBD1. The CDR3 is 15 residues long. Germline CDR1 reads SGHTA; CDR2 reads FQGTGA. Trimming at V came to 5 bases and at J to 0 bases, leaving 4 bases not matched to a gene. The CDR3 nucleotides read TGTGCCAGCAGCCCCGGGACAGGGATGAACACTGAAGCTTTCTTT. Encoded protein: CASSPGTGMNTEAFF.

The chain carries TRBV5-8 and TRBJ1-1; TRBD1 matches at 7 bases. This CDR3 has 13 amino acids. The ends lost 7 bases at V and 4 bases at J; junction bases unmatched: 7. CDR1 is SGHTS, CDR2 YDEGEE, per germline. The CDR3 loop is CASGLGQSTEAFF. DNA for the CDR3: TGTGCCAGCGGTTTGGGACAGTCCACTGAAGCTTTCTTT. The variable domain in full, with the rest retrieved from reference TRBV5-8 and TRBJ1-1, is EAGVTQSPTHLIKTRGQQATLRCSPISGHTSVYWYQQALGLGLQFLLWYDEGEERNRGNFPPRFSGRQFPNYSSELNVNALELEDSALYLCASGLGQSTEAFFGQGTRLTVV.

In its sample, this clone was seen once. The J gene is TRBJ2-7, the V gene TRBV9; possibly TRBD2 for D (6 bases). The CDR3 runs to 14 residues. Between the trimmed V and J ends, which lost 0 bases and 2 bases, there was a span of 9 bases. Germline assignment: CDR1 SGDLS and CDR2 YYNGEE. DNA for the CDR3: TGTGCCAGCAGCGTAGGCCTAGCGACCTACGAGCAGTACTTC. Protein product: CASSVGLATYEQYF.

This clone has a single count. The chain has TRBV28 and TRBJ2-5; the D gene is possibly TRBD2 (5 bases). The CDR3 totals 14 residues. The germline V gene encodes CDR1 MDHEN and CDR2 SYDVKM. V was pared by 6 bases and J by 1 base, with 12 bases between. In DNA form, the CDR3 reads TGTGCCAGCAGACCCGGACTGATCCAAGAGACCCAGTACTTC. Translating it yields CASRPGLIQETQYF.

The chain joins TRBV5-4 to TRBJ2-7; TRBD2 agrees at 8 bases. The J segment lost 7 bases and the V segment lost 0 bases, leaving 12 bases of the junction unmatched. Germline V gene lookup returns CDR1 SGHNT and CDR2 YYREEE (reference sequence). The CDR3 runs 16 residues. The chain's CDR3 is CASSLAGTRDLGEQYF. As DNA, the CDR3 is TGTGCCAGCAGCTTGGCCGGGACTAGGGACCTTGGGGAGCAGTACTTC.

This clone was observed a single time. V is TRBV30 and J is TRBJ2-7; TRBD2 is a possible D gene (6 bases). Germline values: CDR1 GTSNPN, CDR2 SVGIG (reference sequence). The CDR3 length is 13 residues. The CDR3 region is CALVGGSPYEQYF. DNA of the CDR3: TGTGCTCTAGTTGGGGGGTCCCCCTACGAGCAGTACTTC.

The gene calls are TRBV19 and TRBJ2-3; no definite D call. The germline gives CDR1 LNHDA, CDR2 SQIVND (reference sequence). Trimming took 1 base from V and 3 from J, leaving 11 bases between them. This CDR3 is built from 15 residues. CDR3 DNA sequence: TGTGCCAGTAGTATAGGTTACGGGTCTACAGATACGCAGTATTTT. As protein: CASSIGYGSTDTQYF.

The CDR3 DNA reads TGTGCCAGCACCTATGGGACAGGGGGCGATCCCCAGCATTTT. It yields the protein CASTYGTGGDPQHF. The chain links TRBV5-6 to TRBJ1-5; 12 bases map to TRBD1. Germline-derived CDR1 and CDR2 are SGHDT and YYEEEE. V lost 6 bases, J lost 10 bases, and 8 bases stayed unmatched. The CDR3 extends over 14 amino acids.

The chain is built from TRBV27 and TRBJ2-3; D is perhaps TRBD2 (5 bases). Germline CDR1 MNHEY, CDR2 SMNVEV (reference sequence). Trimming took 1 base from V and 2 from J, leaving 7 bases between them. This CDR3 region has 14 residues. CDR3 region: CASSLYSATDTQYF. The CDR3 DNA is TGTGCCAGCAGTTTATATAGCGCCACAGATACGCAGTATTTT.

V is TRBV29-1 and J is TRBJ2-3; unclear D gene. Trimming removed 1 base from V and 3 bases from J, with 14 bases in between. This CDR3 has 15 residues. Germline assignment: CDR1 SQVTM and CDR2 ANQGSEA. CDR3 sequence: CSVEGGERSTDTQYF. CDR3 DNA sequence: TGCAGCGTTGAAGGTGGGGAACGGTCGACAGATACGCAGTATTTT.

The chain joins TRBV6-1 to TRBJ2-3; D perhaps matches TRBD1 (6 bases). Germline V lookup: CDR1 MNHNS, CDR2 SASEGT. The CDR3 covers 15 residues. V lost 6 bases and J lost 0, with 13 bases in between. This CDR3 reads CASRPGTFSTDTQYF. The CDR3 DNA follows: TGTGCCAGCAGGCCCGGGACATTTAGCACAGATACGCAGTATTTT.

This chain joins TRBV4-3 and TRBJ2-3, with D possibly TRBD2 on 6 matching bases. Trimming stripped 4 bases from V and 5 bases from J, with 16 bases between. This CDR3 comprises 15 residues. CDR1 and CDR2 from the germline V gene are LGHNA and YSLEER. The CDR3 is CASSLGGAHEDTQYF. In DNA, the CDR3 is TGCGCCAGCAGCCTAGGAGGGGCCCACGAAGATACGCAGTATTTT.

The chain couples TRBV27 to TRBJ2-7; weak D call: TRBD2 (6 bases). The CDR3 is 14 residues long. The V and J ends lost 7 bases and 3 bases respectively, with 16 bases between them. Germline V gene lookup returns CDR1 MNHEY and CDR2 SMNVEV (reference sequence). The CDR3 nucleotides read TGTGCCAGCAAGTCAGCGGGCATCTACTACGAGCAGTACTTC. Its translation is CASKSAGIYYEQYF.

The genes are TRBV9 and TRBJ2-2, with D possibly called TRBD1 or TRBD2 (5 bases each). The germline V and J ends were trimmed by 2 bases and 7 bases, with 12 bases remaining between them. The germline gives CDR1 SGDLS, CDR2 YYNGEE. This CDR3 spans 14 amino acids. The CDR3 sequence is CASSVAGADGELFF. CDR3 bases: TGTGCCAGCAGCGTTGCCGGGGCCGACGGGGAGCTGTTTTTT.